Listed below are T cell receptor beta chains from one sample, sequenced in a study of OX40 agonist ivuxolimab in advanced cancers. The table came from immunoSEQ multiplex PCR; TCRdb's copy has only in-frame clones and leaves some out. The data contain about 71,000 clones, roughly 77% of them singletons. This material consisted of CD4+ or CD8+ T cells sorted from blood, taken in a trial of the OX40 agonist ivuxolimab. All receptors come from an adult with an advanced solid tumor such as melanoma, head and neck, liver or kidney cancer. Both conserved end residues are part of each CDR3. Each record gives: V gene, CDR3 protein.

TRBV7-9,CASSLGLAGDNEQFF
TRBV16,CASSQSISLDYEQYF
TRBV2,CASSELTGGDNEQFF
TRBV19,CASSIVLVENIQYF
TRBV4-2,CATRDSQETQYF
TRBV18,CASSPPPGEDTGELFF
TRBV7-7,CASSLSVLAGEGHNEQFF
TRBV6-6,CASSYGGKNQPQHF
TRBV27,CASSSPFGRSNTGELFF
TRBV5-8,CASSPSGEKLFF
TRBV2,CASRGGEKLFF
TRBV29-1,CSVEPRGSKGNTIYF
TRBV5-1,CASSPKDRDTEAFF
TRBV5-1,CASSYSVSTTREKQYF
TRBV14,CASSQDRTRQYF
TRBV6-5,CASSFTGENTEAFF
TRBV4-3,CASSQDLANGQLGRNTIYF
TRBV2,CASSGPGGYEQYF
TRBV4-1,CASSQGQGNSPLHF
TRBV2,CASRGGEYYEQYF
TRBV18,CASSPLPGQAAETQYF
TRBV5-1,CASSLDGAYQETQYF
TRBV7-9,CASSLFANYEQYF
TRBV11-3,CASSAAGHKPEQYF
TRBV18,CASSQNEPGQGGEKLFF
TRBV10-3,CAKSRDSTDTQYF
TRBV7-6,CASSWMGEGGGTEAFF
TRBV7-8,CASSFGGADYGYTF
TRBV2,CASSVGTDTQYF
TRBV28,CASKTGTTYEQYF
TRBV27,CASSIRRTSQETQYF